This T cell receptor (beta chain) comes out of a study of blood T cell repertoires in COVID-19. Some clones are missing from TCRdb's copy, which holds only in-frame ones; the method was immunoSEQ multiplex PCR. The data show tens of thousands of clones, nearly 80% seen once. V gave up 4 bases and J gave up 10 bases; unmatched junction bases: 9. Per germline, CDR1 SGHDT and CDR2 YYEEEE. The CDR3 extends over 13 amino acids. The chain carries TRBV5-6 and TRBJ1-2; 8 bases fit TRBD1. Sequencing was performed on peripheral blood. The sequence derives from a man between 70 and 80 years old with COVID-19, enrolled during active disease. The CDR3 nucleotides read TGTGCCAGCAGCAAAAAAGGGGGACAGGCCTACACCTTC. Translating gives CASSKKGGQAYTF.